This TCR beta chain was identified in a study of cytomegalovirus exposure and HLA in healthy donors. Study information: A subsequent analysis stated that the roughly 130 validation repertoires were run on the same platform as the 650 to 850 first-cohort repertoires. The study's findings and limits: Researchers reported that three CMV-associated chains were confirmed in vitro as CMV antigen-specific. Cytomegalovirus-associated TCR beta chains were listed, numbering under 200. Clusters of TCRs from the first cohort tended to co-occur in the roughly 120 validation repertoires (as a later analysis found).

J was trimmed by 0 bases and V by 4 bases; bases with no gene match: 10. The CDR3 covers 17 residues. The germline CDR1 and CDR2 sequences are SGHNT and YYREEE (reference sequence). Measured with immunoSEQ multiplex PCR; TCRdb has only the in-frame clones, and not every one. The sample contains about 240,000 clones, 80% to 90% of which appear only once. As for this clone: Antigen unknown.

The chain joins TRBV5-4 to TRBJ2-3; the match to TRBD1 covers 8 bases. The sequenced sample was PBMCs. The TCR sequence derives from a man between 18 and 35 years old in good health and CMV-seronegative. The CDR3 loop is CASSVAPGGGSTDTQYF. The CDR3 nucleotides read TGTGCCAGCAGCGTGGCTCCAGGGGGCGGTAGCACAGATACGCAGTATTTT.